These 11 T cell receptor beta chains were sequenced from one sample in a study of T cell responses to AZD1222 COVID-19 vaccine. Assay used: immunoSEQ multiplex PCR; TCRdb lists only in-frame clones, some missing. The repertoire has approximately 130,000 clones, roughly nine tenths of them found once; the top ten carry approximately 9.4%. Sequences were derived from peripheral blood, sampled 28 days after the second AZD1222 dose. The receptors were gathered from an adult who received the AZD1222 COVID-19 vaccine.

The J gene is TRBJ1-5, the V gene TRBV19, with D hard to call. Germline V gene lookup returns CDR1 LNHDA and CDR2 SQIVND (reference sequence). The CDR3 is 15 residues long. The germline V and J ends were trimmed by 7 bases and 4 bases, with 17 bases remaining between them. The chain's CDR3 is CASTKGAFGNQPQHF. The CDR3 DNA reads TGTGCCAGTACTAAAGGTGCGTTTGGGAATCAGCCCCAGCATTTT.

The chain combines TRBV2 with TRBJ2-6; D ambiguous. This CDR3 has 14 amino acids. Germline CDR1 and CDR2: SNHLY and FYNNEI. Trimming removed 6 bases at V and 2 bases at J, with 8 bases between. The CDR3 is CASRGGTGANVLTF. For the CDR3, the DNA is TGTGCCAGCAGGGGTGGGACTGGGGCCAACGTCCTGACTTTC.

The rearrangement links TRBV12-3 or TRBV12-4 to TRBJ2-1; D possibly corresponds to TRBD1 (5 bases). There are 13 residues in the CDR3. Deletions cut 4 bases from V and 8 bases from J, with 12 bases between. The CDR3 coding sequence is TGTGCCAGCAGTTCCAGGGTCAGGGATGAGCAGTTCTTC. Protein sequence: CASSSRVRDEQFF.

J is TRBJ1-2 and V is TRBV5-6, with 9 bases that match TRBD1. This CDR3 is 13 amino acids long. CDR1 is SGHDT, CDR2 YYEEEE, per germline. After removal of 4 bases from V and 6 bases from J, the junction contained 4 bases not matched to a gene. The CDR3 DNA follows: TGTGCCAGCAGCCTGGGACAGGGTAATGGCTACACCTTC. Its protein is CASSLGQGNGYTF.

The genes are TRBV7-2 and TRBJ2-1; no reliable D call. The CDR3 has 11 amino acids. Germline V gene data show CDR1 as SGHTA and CDR2 as FQGNSA. Trimming removed 3 bases at V and 4 bases at J, with 1 base between. CDR3 sequence reads: CASSFYNEQFF. The CDR3 DNA is TGTGCCAGCAGCTTTTACAATGAGCAGTTCTTC.

The chain joins TRBV28 to TRBJ2-3; 8 bases fit TRBD2. This CDR3 is built from 15 residues. Germline loops: CDR1 MDHEN, CDR2 SYDVKM. V lost 5 bases and J lost 3; bases outside the gene matches: 7. CDR3 sequence (DNA): TGTGCCAGCAGTGCCGGGGGGGAAGGGACAGATACGCAGTATTTT. Protein sequence: CASSAGGEGTDTQYF.

The chain couples TRBV11-2 to TRBJ1-3; 7 bases map to TRBD1. The V segment lost 5 bases and the J segment 4 bases; nucleotides outside the gene matches: 11. The CDR3 is 16 amino acids. Germline V gene data show CDR1 as SGHAT and CDR2 as FQNNGV. CDR3 in DNA: TGTGCCAGCAGCCCCTCGAGAAGGGGGCGAGGAAACACCATATATTTT. This codes for CASSPSRRGRGNTIYF.

The V call is TRBV6-6, the J call TRBJ1-6, with D tentatively TRBD1 (6 bases). In germline, CDR1 is MNHNY, CDR2 SVGAGI (reference sequence). V lost 5 bases and J lost 3, with 11 bases in between. The CDR3 sequence is 15 residues long. The CDR3 region has the DNA TGTGCCAGCAGTCGAACAGGGAGCTATAATTCACCCCTCCACTTT. Translated: CASSRTGSYNSPLHF.

The CDR3 protein is CASSLQGDTIYF. The CDR3 coding sequence is TGTGCCAGTAGCCTACAGGGGGACACCATATATTTT. The chain is built from TRBV19 and TRBJ1-3; 8 bases map to TRBD1. The CDR3 is 12 amino acids. The V segment lost 6 bases and the J segment 8 bases; nucleotides outside the gene matches: 3. CDR1 LNHDA and CDR2 SQIVND come from the germline V gene (reference sequence). The complete variable domain, with remaining parts taken from reference TRBV19 and TRBJ1-3, reads DGGITQSPKYLFRKEGQNVTLSCEQNLNHDAMYWYRQDPGQGLRLIYYSQIVNDFQKGDIAEGYSVSREKKESFPLTVTSAQKNPTAFYLCASSLQGDTIYFGEGSWLTVV.

The CDR3 region has the DNA TGTGCCAGCAGCCCAAAACGGACAGGGAGGTTCGGCGAGAACACTGAAGCTTTCTTT. It specifies CASSPKRTGRFGENTEAFF. This chain connects TRBV7-9 to TRBJ1-1; 8 bases are shared with TRBD1. V was pared by 5 bases and J by 1 base, with 18 bases of the junction left unmatched. The CDR3 runs 19 residues. Per the germline V gene, CDR1 is SEHNR and CDR2 is FQNEAQ (reference sequence).

The chain uses TRBV11-2 and TRBJ1-3; tentative D call: TRBD1 (5 bases). The germline CDR1 and CDR2 sequences are SGHAT and FQNNGV. Between the trimmed V and J ends, which lost 6 bases and 2 bases, there was a span of 23 bases. The CDR3 has 18 residues. CDR3 sequence (DNA): TGTGCCAGCAGTTCATACCCCAAGACAGACCTTACTGGAAACACCATATATTTT. Translation: CASSSYPKTDLTGNTIYF.